These T cell receptor beta chains were read from a single sample in a study of response to subunit inactivated influenza vaccine. In TCRdb, the RT-PCR reads were re-called with MiXCR into one record per CDR3 protein. The repertoire holds some 540,000 distinct CDR3 sequences, with roughly a quarter as singletons. The same sample was also studied in work on T cells expressing NK-cell markers.

The input for sequencing was CD4+ T cells sorted from PBMCs, taken roughly 13 days after vaccination. The receptors were sampled from a man in his fifties who received an inactivated influenza vaccine. Both conserved end residues are part of each CDR3. A D gene is named only where the DNA matches it firmly. Where a row states a size, it is once, few, many or the class of an expanded clone; other rows omit it.

>TRBV24-1|-|TRBJ2-1|-
CATSDLSGRGDNEQFF
TGTGCCACCAGTGATTTGTCGGGGAGAGGCGACAATGAGCAGTTCTTC
>TRBV7-2|-|TRBJ1-5|-
CASSDQALGQPQHF
TGTGCCAGCAGCGATCAGGCACTGGGGCAGCCCCAGCATTTT
>TRBV29-1|-|TRBJ2-2|-
CSAPGARTPGSCFF
-
>TRBV12-3/TRBV12-4|many|TRBJ2-5|TRBD2
CASTWTRQETQYF
TGTGCCAGCACATGGACTAGACAAGAGACCCAGTACTTC
>TRBV29-1|-|TRBJ2-7|-
CSVAAGFSYEQYF
TGCAGCGTTGCCGCGGGATTTTCGTACGAGCAGTACTTC
>TRBV6-1|-|TRBJ2-1|-
CASSEFGGPYNEQFF
TGTGCCAGCAGTGAATTCGGGGGCCCTTACAATGAGCAGTTCTTC
>TRBV4-3|few|TRBJ2-1|-
CASSQDPNEQFF
TGCGCCAGCAGCCAAGATCCTAATGAGCAGTTCTTC
>TRBV7-9|-|TRBJ2-7|-
CASSFGVLTSEQYF
TGTGCCAGCAGCTTCGGGGTGCTTACGAGCGAGCAGTACTTC
>TRBV24-1|-|TRBJ2-5|TRBD2
CATRGTSQETQYF
TGTGCCACCAGGGGGACTAGTCAAGAGACCCAGTACTTC
>TRBV18|few|TRBJ2-5|-
CASSPETETQYF
TGTGCCAGCTCACCGGAGACGGAGACCCAGTACTTC
>TRBV5-1|few|TRBJ2-2|TRBD2
CASSPVGLARTGELFF
TGCGCCAGCAGCCCGGTGGGACTAGCGAGGACCGGGGAGCTGTTTTTT
>TRBV18|few|TRBJ2-1|-
CASSPPGQQRNEQFF
TGTGCCAGCTCACCACCGGGGCAGCAGCGTAATGAGCAGTTCTTC
>TRBV20-1|-|TRBJ1-5|-
CSAFSRGLINQPQHF
TGCAGTGCTTTTTCTCGGGGCCTTATCAATCAGCCCCAGCATTTT